Listed below are T cell receptor beta chains from one sample, sequenced in a study of blood T cell repertoires in COVID-19. Generated by immunoSEQ multiplex PCR, the TCRdb table keeps only in-frame clones and is missing some. The data show approximately 190,000 clones, over 70% seen once. The sequencing sample was made of peripheral blood. These receptors were taken from a man between 60 and 75 years old with active or convalescent COVID-19. Each CDR3 is given with its conserved first and last residue. Fields, in order: V gene, D gene, J gene, clone size, CDR3 DNA, CDR3 protein. The D gene is left open where the match is weak. Clone size is not always given. Where it is, it says once, few, many or a class for expanded clones.

TRBV6-6,.,TRBJ2-2,.,TGTGCCAGCAGCCTTCGGGGCGGGACAGAATTCGGGTTCGTTCGCTGGGAGCTGTTTTTT,CASSLRGGTEFGFVRWELFF
TRBV28,TRBD1,TRBJ1-1,.,TGTGCCAGCAGTCCCACAGCTGCCGGGACAGGATACCAGAACACTGAAGCTTTCTTT,CASSPTAAGTGYQNTEAFF
TRBV19,.,TRBJ1-5,.,TGTGCCAGTAGTATAGATATTGGGGAGGTCTGGGGCAATCAGCCCCAGCATTTT,CASSIDIGEVWGNQPQHF
TRBV19,TRBD2,TRBJ2-7,.,TGTGCCAGTAGTATGGGGGGGACTCCCTACGAGCAGTACTTC,CASSMGGTPYEQYF
TRBV6-1,TRBD2,TRBJ2-5,.,TGTGCCAGCAGTGAATGGGGCCAGGGAGGGAGGTCGGCCCAGTACTTC,CASSEWGQGGRSAQYF
TRBV7-2,.,TRBJ2-3,.,TGTGCCAGCAGCTTAGCGCCCGGGGGAGATACGCAGTATTTT,CASSLAPGGDTQYF
TRBV7-9,TRBD2,TRBJ2-7,.,TGTGCCAGCAGCCCGATGGGACTAGCGAACGAGCAGTACTTC,CASSPMGLANEQYF
TRBV27,.,TRBJ1-2,few,TGTGCCAGCAGTCCCCTTCGACAGTCCCATGGCTACACCTTC,CASSPLRQSHGYTF
TRBV18,TRBD2,TRBJ2-7,.,TGTGCCAGCTCACCCGGTGCTAGCGGGATTGGTTACGAGCAGTACTTC,CASSPGASGIGYEQYF
TRBV5-1,.,TRBJ1-1,.,TGCGCCAGCAGCTTGGAGGGAGGGACTGAAGCTTTCTTT,CASSLEGGTEAFF
TRBV5-1,.,TRBJ2-7,.,TGCGCCAGCAGCTTGGACGCGCACTCCTACGAGCAGTACTTC,CASSLDAHSYEQYF
TRBV3-1/TRBV3-2,TRBD2,TRBJ2-3,few,TGTGCCAGCAGCCAAGATGGGGCTAGCGGGAGGGTCGAAGATACGCAGTATTTT,CASSQDGASGRVEDTQYF
TRBV7-9,TRBD2,TRBJ2-1,.,TGTGCCAGCAGCTTAGTAGCGGGGGGGAGCTCCTACAATGAGCAGTTCTTC,CASSLVAGGSSYNEQFF
TRBV6-6,TRBD1,TRBJ2-7,.,TGTGCCAGCACGTCCCCGGGACAGGGTTTTGGGGAGCAGTACTTC,CASTSPGQGFGEQYF
TRBV3-1/TRBV3-2,TRBD1,TRBJ1-2,.,TGTGCCAGCAGCCAAGAACCCGGGACAGCCTATGGCTACACCTTC,CASSQEPGTAYGYTF
TRBV3-1/TRBV3-2,TRBD2,TRBJ2-1,.,TGTGCCAGCAGCCAAATAGGCGGGAGGGCCTACAATGAGCAGTTCTTC,CASSQIGGRAYNEQFF
TRBV18,.,TRBJ1-2,.,TGTGCCAGCTCACCACAGCTCAGGGAAGCGCAAGGCTACACCTTC,CASSPQLREAQGYTF
TRBV7-9,.,TRBJ2-1,large,TGTGCCAGCAGCTCCCGCGACCCCCTCGGGTCCTACAATGAGCAGTTCTTC,CASSSRDPLGSYNEQFF
TRBV4-1,.,TRBJ2-3,few,TGCGCCAGCAGTCGAGTTAGTGGTACGGGCACAGATACGCAGTATTTT,CASSRVSGTGTDTQYF
TRBV28,.,TRBJ2-5,.,TGTGCCAGCAGCGAGGGGAGGCGAGAGACCCAGTACTTC,CASSEGRRETQYF
TRBV28,.,TRBJ2-5,.,TGTGCCACCATCGGAGAGACCCAGTACTTC,CATIGETQYF
TRBV4-1,TRBD1,TRBJ1-4,.,TGCGCCAGCAGCCAAGGACCCGGGACAGGGGACGAAAAACTGTTTTTT,CASSQGPGTGDEKLFF
TRBV6-5,.,TRBJ2-7,.,TGTGCCAGCAGTTCGGGGACTCGGAGCTACGAGCAGTACTTC,CASSSGTRSYEQYF
TRBV5-5,TRBD2,TRBJ2-7,.,TGTGCCAGCAGCCCGGGACTAGCGGGAGGCGAGCAGTACTTC,CASSPGLAGGEQYF
TRBV29-1,.,TRBJ1-2,.,TGCAGCGTTGAAGGCGGGGGGCAAAGTAACTATGGCTACACCTTC,CSVEGGGQSNYGYTF
TRBV7-8,TRBD1,TRBJ1-5,few,TGTGCCAGCAGCCCCGGACAGGGGTCCCTGTACTTAAGCAATCAGCCCCAGCATTTT,CASSPGQGSLYLSNQPQHF
TRBV4-3,.,TRBJ2-2,.,TGCGCCAGCAGCCAGACGGACGGGAAGCTGTTTTTT,CASSQTDGKLFF
TRBV19,TRBD1,TRBJ2-1,few,TGTGCCAGTAGTATAGTCGGGACAGGATACAATGAGCAGTTCTTC,CASSIVGTGYNEQFF
TRBV5-1,.,TRBJ2-3,.,TGCGCCAGCAGCTTGACGGAGGAAAGCACAGATACGCAGTATTTT,CASSLTEESTDTQYF
TRBV14,TRBD2,TRBJ2-2,.,TGTGCCAGCAGCCGGCTAGCGGGAGGAAGGACCGGGGAGCTGTTTTTT,CASSRLAGGRTGELFF
TRBV12-5,TRBD2,TRBJ2-7,.,TGTGCTAGTGGTTTGGTAACTGGGACTAGCCCCTACGAGCAGTACTTC,CASGLVTGTSPYEQYF
TRBV4-3,.,TRBJ2-3,.,TGCGCCAGCAGCCAAGGGGGGCCAGCAGGTACGCAGTATTTT,CASSQGGPAGTQYF
TRBV9,.,TRBJ2-3,.,TGTGCCAGCAGCGTAGCGAGCACAGGGGATACGCAGTATTTT,CASSVASTGDTQYF
TRBV2,.,TRBJ1-5,few,TGTGCCAGCACTCCTTCTCGCAATCAGCCCCAGCATTTT,CASTPSRNQPQHF
TRBV24-1,.,TRBJ2-3,.,TGTGCCACCAGTGATCCCCGGAGTGGGGCCACAGATACGCAGTATTTT,CATSDPRSGATDTQYF
TRBV7-2,.,TRBJ2-7,.,TGTGCCAGCAGCTTCCGGGGGGCTTACGAGCAGTACTTC,CASSFRGAYEQYF
TRBV18,TRBD2,TRBJ2-7,.,TGTGCCAGCTCACGGCTAGCGGGAGGAGAGCAGTACTTC,CASSRLAGGEQYF
TRBV4-1,TRBD1,TRBJ1-1,.,TGCGCCAGCACCCCGCGAAGGGGGCACACTGAAGCTTTCTTT,CASTPRRGHTEAFF
TRBV18,.,TRBJ1-1,.,TGTGCCAGCTCACCTTGGGGCGGGGGCACTGAAGCTTTCTTT,CASSPWGGGTEAFF
TRBV12-3/TRBV12-4,.,TRBJ1-2,.,TGTGCCAGCAGTCCTCACCAGGACTATGGCTACACCTTC,CASSPHQDYGYTF
TRBV6-5,.,TRBJ2-5,.,TGTGCCAGCAGGGGAGGTGAGACCCAGTACTTC,CASRGGETQYF
TRBV9,.,TRBJ2-7,.,TGTGCCAGCAGCGTAGATCAGGGCGGCTCCTACGAGCAGTACTTC,CASSVDQGGSYEQYF